Listed below are T cell receptor beta chains from one sample, sequenced in a study of blood T cell repertoires in COVID-19. Sequencing was performed with immunoSEQ multiplex PCR; in TCRdb, only in-frame clones are kept and a portion is missing. The repertoire has 55,000 to 65,000 clones, around 80% of them found once; the top ten carry roughly 3.5%. The sequenced sample consisted of peripheral blood. These receptors originate from a man between 60 and 70 years old with acute or convalescent COVID-19. CDR3s include the opening cysteine and the closing phenylalanine or tryptophan.

V	J	CDR3
TRBV27	TRBJ2-2	CASSFAGAGELFF
TRBV15	TRBJ1-4	CATSRGQMDREKLFF
TRBV19	TRBJ1-5	CASSPVRDSNQPQHF
TRBV12-3/TRBV12-4	TRBJ1-5	CASSDSLNQPQHF
TRBV18	TRBJ2-7	CASSPPGQGLYEQYF
TRBV2	TRBJ2-3	CASSEQGGTDTQYF
TRBV5-1	TRBJ2-1	CASTLAGTGGPNEQFF
TRBV7-2	TRBJ2-4	CASSSSGQPGAKNIQYF
TRBV12-3/TRBV12-4	TRBJ1-2	CASSDTGGYGYTF
TRBV7-9	TRBJ2-3	CASSPQTDTQYF
TRBV24-1	TRBJ2-2	CATSDYPGQGAIGELFF
TRBV5-6	TRBJ1-1	CASSVEWGQVNTEAFF
TRBV7-2	TRBJ2-1	CASSLLAGSYNEQFF
TRBV18	TRBJ1-2	CASSPFAGYGYTF
TRBV5-1	TRBJ2-1	CASKQDINYEQFF
TRBV24-1	TRBJ1-2	CATSDLLPTGNYGYTF
TRBV9	TRBJ2-1	CASSVGPYGSAGGWSEQFF
TRBV5-1	TRBJ2-2	CASGKRQGFGGELFF
TRBV18	TRBJ2-3	CASSREGGTLWYF
TRBV7-2	TRBJ1-5	CASSLDVRGLGQPQHF
TRBV10-3	TRBJ2-7	CAIRRITGNEQYF
TRBV9	TRBJ1-3	CASSQSHTGTGNTIYF
TRBV5-1	TRBJ1-3	CASSPVSSGNTIYF
TRBV30	TRBJ1-6	CAWSAQGHSPLHF
TRBV5-1	TRBJ1-3	CASSLSRGSGNTIYF
TRBV28	TRBJ2-4	CASSPSLLAGGLAKNIQYF
TRBV5-1	TRBJ2-1	CASARRGGTNEQFF
TRBV27	TRBJ1-2	CASSYHRDNYGYTF
TRBV28	TRBJ2-2	CASSLWGVAGGLTVGELFF
TRBV12-3/TRBV12-4	TRBJ2-2	CASSIRDTGELFF
TRBV27	TRBJ2-7	CASSIGSSYEQYF
TRBV5-1	TRBJ2-5	CASSLVPLMGGSSQETQYF
TRBV9	TRBJ2-1	CASSVDRLVGNEQFF
TRBV19	TRBJ2-1	CASWGLGGGPGSYNEQFF
TRBV4-1	TRBJ2-6	CASSQAGTGNRNVLTF
TRBV29-1	TRBJ1-1	CSVASGGWDTEAFF
TRBV10-3	TRBJ2-1	CAISRQGANEQFF
TRBV2	TRBJ1-6	CASSDRNSYNSPLHF
TRBV6-5	TRBJ1-6	CASTMRQGWNSPLHF
TRBV10-3	TRBJ2-3	CAISPRGGRRADTQYF
TRBV5-4	TRBJ2-5	CASSPPSGRGGQETQYF
TRBV21-1	TRBJ1-1	CASSNWNGGTEAFF
TRBV5-1	TRBJ1-2	CASSPEPGGLNYGYTF
TRBV6-6	TRBJ1-2	CASSLRGPPGYTF
TRBV2	TRBJ1-5	CASSETSNQPQHF
TRBV6-5	TRBJ1-3	CASSYGGSGNTIYF
TRBV10-2	TRBJ1-5	CASSESLSQPQHF
TRBV9	TRBJ1-2	CASSGNLRGLQYGYTF
TRBV7-9	TRBJ1-2	CASSLAERTDYTF
TRBV5-1	TRBJ1-3	CASTVSGISGNTIYF
TRBV9	TRBJ1-5	CASSGGGYSNQPQHF
TRBV29-1	TRBJ2-1	CSVYTGTGAYNEQFF
TRBV18	TRBJ1-3	CASSLGTGGADTIYF
TRBV5-1	TRBJ2-7	CASSLRDRGLYEQYF
TRBV5-4	TRBJ2-3	CASSLGGGHISTDTQYF
TRBV28	TRBJ1-3	CASSLVQDSGNTIYF
TRBV5-4	TRBJ2-1	CASSLRAGGDEQFF
TRBV18	TRBJ2-3	CASSPPAGGSTDTQYF